This T cell receptor beta chain was captured in a study of T cell responses to AZD1222 COVID-19 vaccine. The repertoire was sequenced with immunoSEQ multiplex PCR; TCRdb's copy has only in-frame clones and lacks some. The sample lists approximately 120,000 clones, 75% to 85% occurring once. Comment on this clone: What it recognizes is unknown.

V was pared by 2 bases and J by 2 bases, with 7 bases between. From germline, CDR1 is MDHEN and CDR2 SYDVKM. There are 13 residues in the CDR3. The study, taken as a whole, reports: Regions left unmutated in variants are reportedly the target of nearly half of spike-specific TCRs. Only after the peak T cell response were repertoires sampled.

Sequenced material: peripheral blood, taken 28 days after the second AZD1222 dose. V usage is TRBV28 and J usage is TRBJ2-7, with TRBD1 as a possible D gene (5 bases). This TCR was sampled from an adult who received the AZD1222 COVID-19 vaccine. CDR3 region: CASSLLGPYEQYF. The CDR3 coding sequence is TGTGCCAGCAGTTTACTGGGGCCCTACGAGCAGTACTTC.